This T cell receptor beta chain was identified during a study of T-cell reconstitution after alpha-beta-depleted transplantation in children. General study findings and limits: Several hundred rapidly expanded clones from non-depleted graft cells reportedly supplied alpha-beta T cells about two months post-transplant.

This CDR3 is built from 15 residues. The germline gives CDR1 SGHTA, CDR2 FQGNSA. V lost 5 bases and J lost 1, with 11 bases in between. This clonotype was picked up many times. Its antigen is currently unknown. Unique molecular identifiers were used to barcode this TCRbeta library. One entry per CDR3 protein, called by TCRdb with MiXCR from the PCR reads. The profile covers roughly 490,000 distinct CDR3 sequences, with around 10% appearing a single time and approximately 14% taken by the ten largest. This chain uses TRBV7-2 with TRBJ2-2, with D maybe TRBD1 (5 bases). This clonotype originated in a female patient aged 2 to 10 who had a stem cell transplant for aplastic anemia, so the T cells may come from the graft donor. Sequencing was performed on PBMCs, mostly from graft donor cells, taken 180 days after TCRalphabeta/CD19-depleted stem cell transplant. The CDR3 sequence is CASSLGQKNTGELFF. CDR3 nucleotide sequence: TGTGCCAGCAGCCTCGGACAAAAGAACACCGGGGAGCTGTTTTTT.